This T cell receptor (beta chain) came from a study of cytomegalovirus exposure and HLA in healthy donors. Overall study findings and caveats: Confirmation in vitro established that a few CMV-associated chains were specific for CMV antigens.

PCR amplification relied on 60 Vbeta primers (plus 13 Jbeta primers). Method: immunoSEQ multiplex PCR; TCRdb's copy keeps in-frame clones and lacks some. Of 150,000 or so clones listed, approximately 88% are singletons. The germline V gene encodes CDR1 LNHDA and CDR2 SQIVND (reference sequence). The CDR3 sequence is 15 residues long. Germline trimming cut 7 bases from V and 6 bases from J; bases unmatched to any gene: 8. In regard to this clone: Its antigen is undetermined.

The chain combines TRBV19 with TRBJ2-1, with 11 bases identical to TRBD2. The specimen sequenced was PBMCs. The sequence was collected from a man aged 30 to 45 in good health and CMV-seronegative. The CDR3 sequence: CASTDSGGAFNEQFF. In nucleotides, the CDR3 is TGTGCCAGTACCGATAGCGGGGGGGCGTTCAATGAGCAGTTCTTC.